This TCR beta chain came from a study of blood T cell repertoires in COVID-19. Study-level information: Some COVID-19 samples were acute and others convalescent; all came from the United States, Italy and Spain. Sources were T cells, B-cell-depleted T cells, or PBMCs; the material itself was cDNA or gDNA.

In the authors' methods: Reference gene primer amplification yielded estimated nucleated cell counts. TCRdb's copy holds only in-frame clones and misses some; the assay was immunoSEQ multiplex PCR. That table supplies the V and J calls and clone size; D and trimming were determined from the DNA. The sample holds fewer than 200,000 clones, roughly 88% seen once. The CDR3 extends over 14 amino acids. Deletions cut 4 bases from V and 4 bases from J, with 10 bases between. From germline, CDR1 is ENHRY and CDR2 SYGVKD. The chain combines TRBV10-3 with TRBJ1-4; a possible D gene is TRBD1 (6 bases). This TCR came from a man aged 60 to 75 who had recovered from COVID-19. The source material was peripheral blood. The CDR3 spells CAISAGRGNEKLFF. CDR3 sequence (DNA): TGTGCCATCAGTGCCGGCAGGGGTAATGAAAAACTGTTTTTT.